This T cell receptor (beta chain) is from a study of cytomegalovirus exposure and HLA in healthy donors. Researchers ran the PCR with 60 Vbeta and 13 Jbeta primers. Method: immunoSEQ multiplex PCR; TCRdb's copy keeps in-frame clones and lacks some. The table includes fewer than 85,000 clones, around 82% detected once. CDR3 length: 17 residues. The germline V gene encodes CDR1 SGHDT and CDR2 YYEEEE. V was clipped by 2 bases and J by 4 bases; unmatched bases: 4. The receptor was isolated from a middle-aged man in good health and CMV-seronegative. V is TRBV5-6 and J is TRBJ2-1, with TRBD2 matching over 15 bases. The sequencing sample was made of PBMCs. The CDR3 reads CASSLGTSGGTYNEQFF. The CDR3 bases are TGTGCCAGCAGCTTAGGGACTAGCGGGGGGACATACAATGAGCAGTTCTTC.